One and the same sample provided the 18 T cell receptor beta chains below, sequenced in a study of early T cells in non-severe SARS-CoV-2 infection. TCRdb used MiXCR to reprocess the 5' RACE reads, holding one entry per CDR3 protein. The data hold approximately 100,000 distinct CDR3 sequences, with around 15% observed a single time. Sequencing used whole blood. All receptors come from an adult who was a healthcare worker with PCR-confirmed SARS-CoV-2 infection or an uninfected control (not recorded which).

This clonotype was found a few times. The chain joins TRBV7-6 to TRBJ2-7; a possible D gene is TRBD2 (5 bases). Trimming left V 4 bases short and J 1 base short, with 17 bases between. In germline, CDR1 is SGHVS, CDR2 FNYEAQ. This CDR3 is 16 amino acids long. CDR3 amino acids: CASSSKLPGYSYEQYF. In nucleotides, the CDR3 is TGTGCCAGCAGCTCTAAACTTCCGGGGTATTCCTACGAGCAGTACTTC.

The rearrangement joins TRBV29-1 to TRBJ2-5; D is perhaps TRBD2 (6 bases). Germline V lookup: CDR1 SQVTM, CDR2 ANQGSEA. The CDR3 is made up of 10 amino acids. Trimming took off 3 bases at V and 10 bases at J, with 9 bases between the two ends. The CDR3 DNA reads as TGCAGCGTTGACGGGGGAGTCCAGTACTTC. Protein product: CSVDGGVQYF.

This clonotype has more than one count but fewer than ten. This rearrangement joins TRBV10-2 to TRBJ2-3, with 11 nucleotides matching TRBD2. Germline V lookup: CDR1 WSHSY, CDR2 SAAADI. Trimming at V came to 9 bases and at J to 5 bases, leaving 4 bases not matched to a gene. The CDR3 loop spans 13 amino acids. CDR3 in amino acids: CASSGGAEDTQYF. Written as DNA, the CDR3 is TGCGCCAGTAGCGGGGGGGCAGAAGATACGCAGTATTTT.

This rearrangement joins TRBV9 to TRBJ1-2; D remains unclear. The V gene lost 0 bases and the J gene lost 7 bases, with 10 bases spanning the gap. From germline, CDR1 is SGDLS and CDR2 YYNGEE. The CDR3 covers 13 residues. Here the CDR3 DNA reads TGTGCCAGCAGCGTAGAAGCATTAGGTGGCTACACCTTC. This encodes CASSVEALGGYTF.

V is TRBV14 and J is TRBJ2-2, with D hard to call. V lost 0 bases and J 4 bases, leaving 18 bases between the germline ends. The CDR3 is 18 amino acids. CDR1 SGHDN and CDR2 FVKESK come from the germline V gene. The DNA for the CDR3 is TGTGCCAGCAGCCAAGATATGAACCGACTGATTAGCACCGGGGAGCTGTTTTTT. Its translation is CASSQDMNRLISTGELFF.

In its sample, this clonotype was seen a few times. J is TRBJ2-3 and V is TRBV28, with 9 bases matching TRBD1. CDR1 is MDHEN and CDR2 is SYDVKM in the germline V gene. V was clipped by 5 bases and J by 3 bases; unmatched bases: 3. This CDR3 is built from 14 residues. DNA for the CDR3: TGTGCCAGCAGTGAGACAGGGGGGACAGATACGCAGTATTTT. It yields the protein CASSETGGTDTQYF.

This clonotype was seen only a few times. The chain joins TRBV5-1 to TRBJ1-1; D ambiguous. Looked up from germline, CDR1 is SGHRS and CDR2 is YFSETQ. V lost 1 base and J 4 bases, leaving 8 bases between the germline ends. This CDR3 is 13 amino acids long. The CDR3 sequence: CASSLTVGTEAFF. The CDR3 region has the DNA TGCGCCAGCAGCTTGACCGTGGGCACTGAAGCTTTCTTT.

The table lists this clonotype with a few counts. This sequence joins TRBV21-1 and TRBJ2-2. TRBV21-1 is a recognized pseudogene. This CDR3 has 16 residues. CDR3 in amino acids: CASSRERTKSTGELFF. CDR3 sequence (DNA): TGTGCCAGCAGCAGGGAACGGACCAAGTCTACCGGGGAGCTGTTTTTT.

This clonotype was seen more than once but under ten times. CDR3 loop: CASSQAGGYEQYF. In DNA, the CDR3 is TGTGCCAGCAGCCAAGCAGGGGGCTACGAGCAGTACTTC. The chain joins TRBV14 to TRBJ2-7; 7 bases line up with TRBD1. Germline-derived CDR1 and CDR2 are SGHDN and FVKESK. This CDR3 is 13 amino acids long. V lost 1 base to trimming and J lost 3 bases; unmatched junction nucleotides: 0.

CDR3 sequence reads: CASSYSPKGGPANEQFF. DNA for the CDR3: TGTGCCAGCAGTTACTCCCCTAAGGGGGGACCTGCTAATGAGCAGTTCTTC. The genes are TRBV6-2 or TRBV6-3 and TRBJ2-1; the D call may be TRBD1 or TRBD2 (6 bases each). V lost 0 bases to trimming and J lost 7 bases, with 19 bases between them. Per the germline V gene, CDR1 is MNHEY and CDR2 is SVGEGT. The CDR3 spans 17 residues.

This clonotype came up a few times. The V call is TRBV7-2, the J call TRBJ2-7; perhaps TRBD2 as D (5 bases). This CDR3 has 12 amino acids. Germline V CDR1 and CDR2: SGHTA, FQGNSA. The V end was cut by 4 bases, the J end by 6 bases, with 10 bases between. This CDR3 reads CASSSPGSEQYF. The CDR3 nucleotides read TGTGCCAGCAGCTCCCCGGGATCCGAGCAGTACTTC.

The chain joins TRBV27 to TRBJ2-5; D unclear. This CDR3 comprises 12 residues. Germline V gene lookup returns CDR1 MNHEY and CDR2 SMNVEV (reference sequence). Trimming took off 7 bases at V and 3 bases at J, with 9 bases between the two ends. The CDR3 nucleotides read TGTGCCAGCACCGTAAAAGAAGAGACCCAGTACTTC. It encodes CASTVKEETQYF.

This clonotype was counted ten times or more. The chain combines TRBV24-1 with TRBJ2-5; 9 nucleotides agree with TRBD1. The length of the CDR3 is 14 residues. The junction had 5 bases not matched to a gene; V was cut back by 3 bases and J by 7 bases. CDR1 and CDR2 (germline): KGHDR, SFDVKD. CDR3 region: CATSDPGTGLTQYF. In DNA, the CDR3 is TGTGCCACCAGTGATCCCGGGACAGGGTTGACCCAGTACTTC.

This clonotype was picked up many times. The chain links TRBV9 to TRBJ2-7, with D possibly TRBD1 on 6 matching bases. With 3 bases removed from V and 1 base from J, the gap between germline ends came to 11 bases. CDR3 length: 14 residues. Germline CDR1 is SGDLS and CDR2 is YYNGEE. In DNA form, the CDR3 reads TGTGCCAGCAGCGCCGAAACAGGGTCCTACGAGCAGTACTTC. Translating it yields CASSAETGSYEQYF.

The V call is TRBV10-3, the J call TRBJ2-7, with D unclear. The ends were cut back, 4 bases at V and 0 bases at J, with 13 bases in the middle. Germline-derived CDR1 and CDR2 are ENHRY and SYGVKD. The length of the CDR3 is 15 residues. The CDR3 DNA follows: TGTGCCATCAGTGCGGTGGGTTCTAGCTCCTACGAGCAGTACTTC. Translation gives CAISAVGSSSYEQYF.

This sequence joins TRBV5-1 and TRBJ2-7, with TRBD1 as a possible D gene (6 bases). Deletions cut 3 bases from V and 7 bases from J, with 14 bases between. CDR3 size: 13 residues. The V gene's germline CDR1 is SGHRS and CDR2 YFSETQ. CDR3: CASSSISGDEQYF. The CDR3 region has the DNA TGCGCCAGCAGCTCCATCTCAGGGGATGAGCAGTACTTC.

The J gene is TRBJ1-5, the V gene TRBV6-1, with D unresolved. The ends were cut back, 2 bases at V and 0 bases at J, with 8 bases in the middle. The germline V gene has CDR1 MNHNS and CDR2 SASEGT. CDR3 size: 15 residues. The CDR3 here is CASSENRDSNQPQHF. CDR3 DNA sequence: TGTGCCAGCAGTGAAAATAGGGATAGCAATCAGCCCCAGCATTTT.

Only a few counts were recorded for this clonotype. This chain links TRBV4-3 with TRBJ2-1, with TRBD1 as a possible D gene (5 bases). The CDR3 consists of 16 residues. Looked up from germline, CDR1 is LGHNA and CDR2 is YSLEER. Trimming cost V 0 bases and J 3 bases, with 12 bases left between them. CDR3 sequence (DNA): TGCGCCAGCAGCCAAGAAGATAGGGGATACTACAATGAGCAGTTCTTC. Translated: CASSQEDRGYYNEQFF.